This TCR beta chain came from a study of cytomegalovirus exposure and HLA in healthy donors. The wider study: Approximately 85 million unique TCRs from HLA-typed donors were held in an early release of data.

Primers for the PCR totalled 60 Vbeta and 13 Jbeta. Sequencing was performed with immunoSEQ multiplex PCR; in TCRdb, only in-frame clones are kept and a portion is missing. The sample has approximately 110,000 clones. The donors, nominally healthy at sampling, likely had unrecorded immune exposures. Note on this clone: Its antigen is as yet unknown.

The study, taken as a whole, reports: CMV antigen specificity of three CMV-associated chains was confirmed in vitro. Association of a missense DCLRE1C variant with TCR beta V- and J-gene trimming was reported in a later analysis.

Germline CDR1 reads MNHEY; CDR2 reads SMNVEV (reference sequence). V dropped 3 bases and J dropped 4 bases, with 4 bases sitting between them. This CDR3 has 12 amino acids. The rearrangement links TRBV27 to TRBJ1-5, with no clear D. This receptor was taken from a man between 18 and 35 years old in good health and CMV-seronegative. The sample consisted of PBMCs. CDR3 loop: CASSFGNQPQHF. For the CDR3, the DNA is TGTGCCAGCAGTTTCGGGAATCAGCCCCAGCATTTT.